Presented here are 22 T cell receptor beta chains from one specimen sequenced in a study of post-analysis software for immune sequencing data. General study points: The five TRBV segments detected at higher frequency in patients than in controls included TRBV5-6, TRBV5-1 and TRBV20-1.

Sequencing libraries made from TCR beta cDNA carried unique molecular identifiers. TCRdb re-derived calls from the PCR reads in MiXCR, one entry per CDR3 protein. The data show about 620,000 distinct CDR3 sequences, roughly two fifths seen once. Their recognized antigens are unknown. The sequencing input was blood. The receptors were sampled from a girl aged 10 to 17 with multiple sclerosis.

The chain couples TRBV6-6 to TRBJ2-4, with 12 bases aligning to TRBD1. The CDR3 is made up of 16 amino acids. Germline CDR1 is MNHNY and CDR2 is SVGAGI (reference sequence). Losses at the gene ends were 4 bases for V and 8 bases for J; bases not matched to a gene: 9. The CDR3 loop is CASSSSGTGGGYIQYF. CDR3 bases: TGTGCCAGCAGTTCATCCGGGACAGGGGGCGGGTACATTCAGTACTTC.

The gene calls are TRBV6-2 or TRBV6-3 and TRBJ2-7, with D perhaps being TRBD1 or TRBD2 (5 bases each). CDR1 is MNHEY, CDR2 SVGEGT, per germline. This CDR3 spans 13 amino acids. The V gene lost 7 bases and the J gene lost 4 bases, with 14 bases spanning the gap. This CDR3 is CASNRKGSYEQYF. CDR3 DNA: TGTGCCAGCAACCGAAAGGGGAGTTACGAGCAGTACTTC.

The rearrangement links TRBV12-3 or TRBV12-4 to TRBJ2-6; 8 bases fit TRBD1. The CDR3 is 18 residues long. The J segment lost 2 bases and the V segment lost 2 bases, leaving 8 bases of the junction unmatched. The CDR3 coding sequence is TGTGCCAGCAGTTTACCGCAGGGGGCGCTTGCTGGGGCCAACGTCCTGACTTTC. Amino acid sequence: CASSLPQGALAGANVLTF.

The chain employs TRBV7-2 and TRBJ1-1; TRBD1 might be the D (5 bases). The CDR3 has 13 residues. Germline lookup yields CDR1 SGHTA and CDR2 FQGNSA. Trimming took 9 bases from V and 0 from J, leaving 11 bases between them. In DNA form, the CDR3 reads TGTGCCAGGGCGGGGCGTCTGAACACTGAAGCTTTCTTT. As protein: CARAGRLNTEAFF.

This clonotype was counted once. The chain uses TRBV5-1 and TRBJ1-6, with D maybe TRBD1 (5 bases). Trimming left V 0 bases short and J 9 bases short, with 13 bases between. The germline CDR1 and CDR2 sequences are SGHRS and YFSETQ. This CDR3 is built from 15 residues. Written as DNA, the CDR3 is TGCGCCAGCAGCTTGGTTGCCGGGACGGGTTCACCCCTCCACTTT. Its translation is CASSLVAGTGSPLHF.

The CDR3 DNA follows: TGTGCCAGCAGCTGGACAGTAGGGGGTGAAAAACTGTTTTTT. Amino acid sequence: CASSWTVGGEKLFF. The V call is TRBV6-5, the J call TRBJ1-4; tentative D call: TRBD1 (6 bases). The CDR3 sequence is 14 residues long. V was trimmed by 6 bases and J by 7 bases, leaving 15 bases between them. The germline V gene encodes CDR1 MNHEY and CDR2 SVGAGI.

The chain has TRBV18 and TRBJ2-1; 7 bases align to TRBD2. The CDR3 covers 17 residues. V lost 2 bases to trimming and J lost 2 bases; unmatched junction nucleotides: 9. CDR1 KGHSH and CDR2 LQKENI come from the germline V gene. The CDR3 nucleotides read TGTGCCAGCTCACCAAGGTTAGCTAGCGGCCCCTACAATGAGCAGTTCTTC. Amino acids: CASSPRLASGPYNEQFF.

Details on this clonotype: Sequence at one end of the junction differs from germline and may be a read error. DNA for the CDR3: TGTGTCAGCAGTTCTCCGGGACAGGGGGCGAGAGAGACCCAGTACTTC. It specifies CVSSSPGQGARETQYF. The V and J genes are TRBV12-3 or TRBV12-4 and TRBJ2-5, with 12 bases matching TRBD1. The CDR3 totals 16 residues.

The chain is built from TRBV12-3 or TRBV12-4 and TRBJ2-1; 10 nucleotides match TRBD2. J lost 6 bases, V lost 6 bases, and 8 bases had no gene match. The CDR3 length is 15 residues. The CDR3 loop reads CASRKTGTSANEQFF. As DNA, the CDR3 is TGTGCCAGCAGGAAAACCGGGACTAGCGCCAATGAGCAGTTCTTC.

V gene TRBV6-4 combines with J gene TRBJ1-1, with 9 bases lining up with TRBD1. Germline assignment: CDR1 MRHNA and CDR2 SNTAGT. The CDR3 runs to 17 residues. V dropped 5 bases and J dropped 0; count of bases not matched to a gene: 10. This CDR3 reads CASSSPGQGPLNTEAFF. In DNA, the CDR3 is TGTGCCAGCAGTAGTCCGGGACAGGGCCCCCTGAACACTGAAGCTTTCTTT.

This clonotype was found many times. An end of the junction differs from the germline gene, which may be a read error. V gene TRBV5-1 combines with J gene TRBJ2-1; no clear D gene. The CDR3 contains 13 residues. Germline V gene data show CDR1 as SGHRS and CDR2 as YFSETQ. CDR3 in DNA: TGTGCCAGCAGCCTGGGCCCATACAATGAGCAGTTCTTC. It translates to CASSLGPYNEQFF.

This clonotype turned up a few times. V and J are TRBV20-1 and TRBJ2-7, with 13 nucleotides matching TRBD2. The V and J ends lost 6 bases and 1 base, in that order; junction bases with no gene match: 6. The germline V gene has CDR1 DFQATT and CDR2 SNEGSKA (reference sequence). The CDR3 contains 15 residues. The CDR3 DNA reads as TGCAGTGCCGCCGGGACTAGCGGGATGTCCTACGAGCAGTACTTC. Amino acids: CSAAGTSGMSYEQYF.

The sample holds a few counts of this clonotype. The chain couples TRBV7-6 to TRBJ1-2, with TRBD1 identical over 8 bases. This CDR3 spans 17 amino acids. V gave up 5 bases and J gave up 6 bases; unmatched junction bases: 17. Germline CDR1 and CDR2: SGHVS and FNYEAQ. The CDR3 sequence is CASSPFLSSGTGHGYTF. The CDR3 DNA sequence: TGTGCCAGCAGCCCCTTTCTTTCTTCCGGGACAGGCCATGGCTACACCTTC.

This clonotype was observed a handful of times. This chain links TRBV12-3 or TRBV12-4 with TRBJ2-5, with a weak D call TRBD2 (5 bases). The CDR3 loop spans 16 amino acids. V lost 6 bases and J 1 base, leaving 18 bases between the germline ends. The CDR3 nucleotides read TGTGCCAGCAGCGATATTAGAGGGCGTAGCCAAGAGACCCAGTACTTC. Amino acid sequence: CASSDIRGRSQETQYF.

This clonotype was counted ten times or more. The V gene is TRBV4-1, the J gene TRBJ2-7; 11 bases match TRBD2. V shed 2 bases and J 7 bases; nucleotides not matched to a gene: 10. The CDR3 totals 16 residues. Germline V gene sequence: CDR1 MGHRA, CDR2 YSYEKL. DNA for the CDR3: TGCGCCAGCAGCCAATATAGCGGGGGGGCAGCCAGAGAGCAGTACTTC. This encodes CASSQYSGGAAREQYF.

Comments on this clonotype: Compared with germline, one end of the junction differs, possibly owing to a read error. The V call is TRBV24-1, the J call TRBJ2-1; D might be TRBD2 (6 bases). This CDR3 region has 17 residues. The germline CDR1 and CDR2 sequences are KGHDR and SFDVKD. The CDR3 nucleotides read TGTGCCACCAGTGATCACCCGGGGGTCAGCTCCTACAATGAACAGTTCTTC. Translating it yields CATSDHPGVSSYNEQFF.

The V call is TRBV4-1, the J call TRBJ1-6; D gene ambiguous. This CDR3 comprises 15 residues. V lost 1 base, J lost 7 bases, and 11 bases lay in between. Germline V lookup: CDR1 MGHRA, CDR2 YSYEKL. The chain's CDR3 is CASSQGPGRNSPLHF. The CDR3 bases are TGCGCCAGCAGCCAAGGCCCTGGAAGGAATTCACCCCTCCACTTT.

The chain links TRBV12-3 or TRBV12-4 to TRBJ1-1; 8 bases are a match to TRBD1. After removal of 6 bases from V and 2 bases from J, the junction contained 8 bases not matched to a gene. The CDR3 length is 15 residues. CDR3 in amino acids: CASREQGAFNTEAFF. CDR3 nucleotide sequence: TGTGCCAGCAGGGAGCAGGGGGCCTTTAACACTGAAGCTTTCTTT.

This clonotype was observed a few times. The rearrangement joins TRBV7-6 to TRBJ2-1; possibly TRBD2 for D (5 bases). V was pared by 0 bases and J by 9 bases, with 9 bases between. The CDR3 spans 13 residues. Germline assignment: CDR1 SGHVS and CDR2 FNYEAQ. The CDR3 nucleotides read TGTGCCAGCAGCTTAGCGCTCAGCGGTGAGCAGTTCTTC. This codes for CASSLALSGEQFF.

This chain uses TRBV5-1 with TRBJ2-3, with D perhaps being TRBD1 or TRBD2 (6 bases each). CDR3 length: 12 amino acids. Trimming cost V 5 bases and J 8 bases, with 12 bases left between them. Germline CDR1 is SGHRS and CDR2 is YFSETQ. The CDR3 coding sequence is TGCGCCAGCAGTCGGGGGCAGGTTACGCAGTATTTT. Encoded protein: CASSRGQVTQYF.

Many counts were recorded for this clonotype. The chain combines TRBV20-1 with TRBJ2-1, with TRBD2 matching 10 bases. The V gene's germline CDR1 is DFQATT and CDR2 SNEGSKA (reference sequence). V was pared by 0 bases and J by 3 bases, with 14 bases of the junction left unmatched. The CDR3 totals 19 residues. The CDR3 spells CSARDKLARTSGFYNEQFF. CDR3 DNA sequence: TGCAGTGCTAGAGATAAGCTTGCAAGGACTAGCGGCTTCTACAATGAGCAGTTCTTC.

The sample holds a few counts of this clonotype. The rearrangement links TRBV11-3 to TRBJ2-5, with TRBD1 as a possible D gene (8 bases). This CDR3 is built from 17 residues. V was clipped by 4 bases and J by 3 bases, with 21 bases between them. CDR1 SGHNT and CDR2 YENEEA come from the germline V gene. The CDR3 is CASSYGQGEAGEETQYF. CDR3 nucleotides: TGTGCCAGCAGCTACGGACAGGGCGAGGCGGGGGAAGAGACCCAGTACTTC.